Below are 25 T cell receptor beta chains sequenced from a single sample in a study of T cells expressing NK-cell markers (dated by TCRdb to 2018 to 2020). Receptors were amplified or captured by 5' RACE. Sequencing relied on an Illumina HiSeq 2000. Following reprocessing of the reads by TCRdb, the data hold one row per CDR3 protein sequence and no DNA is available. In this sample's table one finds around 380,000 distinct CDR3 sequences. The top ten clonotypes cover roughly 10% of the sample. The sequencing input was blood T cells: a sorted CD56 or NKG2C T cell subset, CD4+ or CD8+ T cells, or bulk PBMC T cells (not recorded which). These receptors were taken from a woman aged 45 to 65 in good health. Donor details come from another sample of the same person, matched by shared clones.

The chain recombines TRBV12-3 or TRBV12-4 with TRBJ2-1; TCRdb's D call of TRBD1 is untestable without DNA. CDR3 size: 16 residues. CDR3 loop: CASRGRGSHVDNEQFF.

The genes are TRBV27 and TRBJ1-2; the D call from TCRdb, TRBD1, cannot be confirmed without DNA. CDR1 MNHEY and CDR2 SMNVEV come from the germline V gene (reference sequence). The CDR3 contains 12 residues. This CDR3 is CATRDLGHGYTF.

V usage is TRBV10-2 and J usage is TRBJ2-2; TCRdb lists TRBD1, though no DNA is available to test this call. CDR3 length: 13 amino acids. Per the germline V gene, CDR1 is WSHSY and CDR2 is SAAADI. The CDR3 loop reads CASKKKRGGELFF.

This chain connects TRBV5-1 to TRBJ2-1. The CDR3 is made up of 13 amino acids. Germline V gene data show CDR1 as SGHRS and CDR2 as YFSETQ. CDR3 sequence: CASSRTADYEQFF.

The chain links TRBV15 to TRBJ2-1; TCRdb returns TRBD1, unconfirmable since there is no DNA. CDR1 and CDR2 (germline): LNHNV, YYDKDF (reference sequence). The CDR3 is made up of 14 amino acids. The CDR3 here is CATSRGTGHNEQFF.

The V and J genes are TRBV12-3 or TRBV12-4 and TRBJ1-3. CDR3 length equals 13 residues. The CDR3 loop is CASRVASGNTIYF.

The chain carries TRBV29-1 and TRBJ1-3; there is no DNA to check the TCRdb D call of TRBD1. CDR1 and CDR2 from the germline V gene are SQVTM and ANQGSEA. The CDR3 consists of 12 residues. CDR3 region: CSVTGLGNTIYF.

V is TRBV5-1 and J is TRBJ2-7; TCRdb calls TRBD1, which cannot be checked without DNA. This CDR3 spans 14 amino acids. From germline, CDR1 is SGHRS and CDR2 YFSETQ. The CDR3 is CASSRDRGLYEQYF.

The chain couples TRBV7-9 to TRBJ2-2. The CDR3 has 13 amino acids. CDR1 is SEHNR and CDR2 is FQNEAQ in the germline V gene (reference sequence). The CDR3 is CASSYENQEELFF.

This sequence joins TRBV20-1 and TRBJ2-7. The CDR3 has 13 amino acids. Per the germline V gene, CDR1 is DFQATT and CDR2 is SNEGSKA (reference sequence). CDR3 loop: CSARDWSTYEQYF.

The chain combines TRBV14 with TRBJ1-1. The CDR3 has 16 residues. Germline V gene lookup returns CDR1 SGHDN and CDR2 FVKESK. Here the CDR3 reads CASSPLGTAMNTEAFF.

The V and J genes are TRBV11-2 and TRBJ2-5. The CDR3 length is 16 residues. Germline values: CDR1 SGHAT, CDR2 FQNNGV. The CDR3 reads CASSLGFQMYQETQYF.

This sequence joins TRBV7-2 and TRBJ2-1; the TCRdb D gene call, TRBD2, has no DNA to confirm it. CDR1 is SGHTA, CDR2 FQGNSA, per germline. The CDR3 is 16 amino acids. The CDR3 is CASSLRLAGVRNEQFF.

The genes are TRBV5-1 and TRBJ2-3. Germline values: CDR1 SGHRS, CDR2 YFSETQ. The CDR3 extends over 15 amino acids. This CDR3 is CASSLGNSNTDTQYF.

Here the CDR3 reads CASSYLFGGTSEQFF. The genes are TRBV6-6 and TRBJ2-1; absent DNA, TCRdb's TRBD1 call cannot be checked. Germline CDR1 and CDR2: MNHNY and SVGAGI (reference sequence). The CDR3 totals 15 residues.

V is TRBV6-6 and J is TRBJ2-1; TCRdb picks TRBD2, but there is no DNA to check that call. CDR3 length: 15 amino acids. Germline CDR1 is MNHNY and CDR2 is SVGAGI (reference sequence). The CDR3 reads CASSPGTSSYNEQFF.

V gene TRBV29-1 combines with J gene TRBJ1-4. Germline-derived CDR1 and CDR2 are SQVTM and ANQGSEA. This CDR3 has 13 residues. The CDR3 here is CSAGVATNEKLFF.

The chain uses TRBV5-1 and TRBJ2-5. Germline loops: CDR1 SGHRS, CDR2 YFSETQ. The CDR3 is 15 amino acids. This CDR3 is CASSFGWVSQETQYF.

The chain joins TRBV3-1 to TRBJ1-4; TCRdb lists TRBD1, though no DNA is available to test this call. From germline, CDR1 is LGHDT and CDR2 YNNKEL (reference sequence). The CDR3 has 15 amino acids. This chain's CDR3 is CASRPTAGREEKLFF.

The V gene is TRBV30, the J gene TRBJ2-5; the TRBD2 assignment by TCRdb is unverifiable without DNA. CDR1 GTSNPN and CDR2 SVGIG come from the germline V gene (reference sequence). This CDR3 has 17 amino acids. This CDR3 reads CASNMGQAGGTQETQYF.

CDR3: CASRPAGLQETQYF. The chain links TRBV19 to TRBJ2-5; TCRdb selects TRBD2, and the lack of DNA leaves this call unchecked. Germline CDR1 and CDR2: LNHDA and SQIVND (reference sequence). CDR3 size: 14 residues.

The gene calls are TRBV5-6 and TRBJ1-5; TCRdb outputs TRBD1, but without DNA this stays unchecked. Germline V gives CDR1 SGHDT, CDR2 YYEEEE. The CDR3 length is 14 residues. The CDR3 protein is CASKQWTEGQPQHF.

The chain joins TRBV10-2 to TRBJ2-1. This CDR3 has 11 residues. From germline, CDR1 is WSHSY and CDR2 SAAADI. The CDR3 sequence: CASKLYNEQFF.

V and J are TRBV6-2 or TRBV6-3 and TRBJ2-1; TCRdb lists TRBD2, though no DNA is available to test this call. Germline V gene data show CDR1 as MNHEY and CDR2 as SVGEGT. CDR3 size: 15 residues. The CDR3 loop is CASSSWREQGNEQFF.

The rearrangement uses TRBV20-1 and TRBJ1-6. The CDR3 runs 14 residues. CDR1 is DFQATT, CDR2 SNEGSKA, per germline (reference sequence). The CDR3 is CSARRQGPDSPLHF.